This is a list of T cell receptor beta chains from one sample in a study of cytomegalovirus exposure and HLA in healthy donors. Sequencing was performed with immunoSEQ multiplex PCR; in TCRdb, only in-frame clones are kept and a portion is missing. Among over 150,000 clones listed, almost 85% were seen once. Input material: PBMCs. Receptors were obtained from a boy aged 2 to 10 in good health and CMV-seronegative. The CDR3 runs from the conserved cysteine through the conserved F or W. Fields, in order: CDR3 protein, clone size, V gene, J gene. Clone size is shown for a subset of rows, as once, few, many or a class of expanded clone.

CASSSDTRSYNEQFF,.,TRBV5-4,TRBJ2-1
CASSEVAGYSNQPQHF,.,TRBV6-1,TRBJ1-5
CASSAVASGWDEQFF,.,TRBV7-2,TRBJ2-1
CAISQTGDNEKLFF,.,TRBV10-3,TRBJ1-4
CASSLGQGANYGYTF,.,TRBV5-1,TRBJ1-2
CASSGTSVAYEQYF,.,TRBV6-1,TRBJ2-7
CASSFISGANVLTF,few,TRBV5-6,TRBJ2-6
CASSQGAGLGQPQHF,few,TRBV4-1,TRBJ1-5
CASSLDREKLFF,few,TRBV5-4,TRBJ1-4
CASSLGVSGETQYF,.,TRBV7-2,TRBJ2-5
CASSFDRVETQYF,once,TRBV5-1,TRBJ2-5
CASSLESPGTQYF,.,TRBV5-1,TRBJ2-5
CASSATMGGGLEKLFF,.,TRBV2,TRBJ1-4
CASSKGQGAPQETQYF,.,TRBV5-1,TRBJ2-5
CATSRGRGGYTEAFF,.,TRBV15,TRBJ1-1
CASSLAGGGNQPQHF,.,TRBV5-1,TRBJ1-5
CASSLTGTGNSLRNQPQHF,.,TRBV10-1,TRBJ1-5
CASSQGLAGPYEQYF,.,TRBV14,TRBJ2-7
CASSLNPRGNTEAFF,few,TRBV6-6,TRBJ1-1
CASSGGTGELFF,.,TRBV19,TRBJ2-2
CASSPTFTSGPYEQYF,.,TRBV5-6,.
CASSSDRGVDQPQHF,.,TRBV7-9,TRBJ1-5
CASSPQGNTEAFF,.,TRBV7-3,TRBJ1-1
CASSSFTGPDTQYF,once,TRBV5-1,TRBJ2-3
CASSSIALTMTSAFSYEQYF,.,TRBV28,TRBJ2-7
CASSVGRALHTDTQYF,.,TRBV9,TRBJ2-3
CASSLNRPGGGNTIYF,.,TRBV7-9,TRBJ1-3
CASKLTANTEAFF,.,TRBV14,TRBJ1-1
CASSEVGFQNTEAFF,.,TRBV2,TRBJ1-1
CASSIRGPGLAGEETQYF,.,TRBV19,TRBJ2-5
CASSPSAGREAEQYF,.,TRBV27,TRBJ2-7
CAISLHGTASSGNTIYF,.,TRBV10-3,TRBJ1-3
CSSSLSPGTGDQPQHF,.,TRBV7-9,TRBJ1-5
CATSGQVDSPLHF,.,TRBV10-3,TRBJ1-6
CASSSQGQGSNQPQHF,.,TRBV7-8,TRBJ1-5
CASMGGSSDTQYF,.,TRBV2,TRBJ2-3
CASSKISGQGKNYEQYF,.,TRBV19,TRBJ2-7
CASTPTQGLAFF,few,TRBV28,TRBJ1-1
CASELAGEYNEQFF,once,TRBV5-1,TRBJ2-1
CASSETGADTEAFF,few,TRBV19,TRBJ1-1
CASSSAAGDTDTQYF,.,TRBV5-6,TRBJ2-3
CASSPPATGVQETQYF,.,TRBV5-1,TRBJ2-5
CASSPGLAGSTDTQYF,.,TRBV7-9,TRBJ2-3
CASSSLGGTDEQFF,.,TRBV5-1,TRBJ2-1
CASSLAVGTLKGYEQYF,.,TRBV7-9,.
CASGPGAGLAGAGELFF,.,TRBV12-5,TRBJ2-2
CASSRQGPRDTEAFF,.,TRBV6-5,TRBJ1-1
CSVAGTYEQYF,once,TRBV20-1,TRBJ2-7
CASSWDFTMEETQYF,.,TRBV6-1,TRBJ2-5
CASRQGSGNTIYF,once,TRBV13,TRBJ1-3